Detailed here is one TCR beta chain. Its specificity is not known. Genomic DNA (from each subset) was split evenly across several immunoSEQ plates. The assay was immunoSEQ multiplex PCR, and TCRdb's table has in-frame clones only and misses some. The top ten hold 0.1% to 0.15% of the sample, which has millions of clones, 85% to 95% seen once. Germline V gene data show CDR1 as LNHDA and CDR2 as SQIVND (reference sequence). The CDR3 covers 13 residues. V was shortened by 5 bases and J by 1 base, with 8 bases between the two germline ends. The data were obtained in a study of shared clonotypes between healthy human individuals. Whole-study results and caveats: A few donors had 4% to 6.5% of their naive CD4 clonotypes in common. Among donors, sharing of clonotypes was expected to be affected by sequencing depth. Generally, estimated richness proved larger in naive subsets than it did in memory subsets.

The sequencing input was naive CD4+ T cells sorted from blood. Noted subset: CD45RA+ positively selected. The receptor was isolated from a man aged 18 to 35 in good health. The genes are TRBV19 and TRBJ1-1, with D unresolved. CDR3 loop: CASSPLGNTEAFF. CDR3 in DNA: TGTGCCAGTAGTCCCCTAGGGAACACTGAAGCTTTCTTT.